This TCR beta chain emerged from a study of human T cells and chemical hapten exposure. Study overall: Sensitization employed 2% DPC on about 2 cm by about 2 cm of upper inner arm skin. How much TCR each sample yielded varied, mostly because pooled library volumes differed slightly.

TCRdb re-derived calls from the RACE reads in MiXCR, one entry per CDR3 protein. The repertoire holds 71,000 or so distinct CDR3 sequences, around 9.5% seen once, with over 3% in the top ten. The CDR3 covers 10 residues. The germline V gene has CDR1 SQVTM and CDR2 ANQGSEA. Between the trimmed V and J ends, which lost 6 bases and 5 bases, there was a span of 4 bases. Study-wide results and caveats: Expanded TCRs grouped into significantly more large CDR3 similarity clusters than controls produced.

On this clonotype: The antigen is unknown.

Regarding time point: patch test 1, 2 weeks after DPC sensitization. As to treatment: therapeutic diphenylcyclopropenone sensitization with weekly scalp DPC. This rearrangement joins TRBV29-1 to TRBJ2-2; D not resolved. Sequenced material: whole blood, taken in connection with sensitization to the hapten diphenylcyclopropenone (DPC). This TCR came from a woman aged 40 to 50 with alopecia areata. Some clones in this sample may be carry-over from other donors' samples. DNA of the CDR3: TGCAGCGTCCAAACCGGGGAGCTGTTTTTT. It specifies CSVQTGELFF.